This is a list of T cell receptor beta chains from one sample in a study of shared T cell receptors in the human thymus. Measured with immunoSEQ multiplex PCR; TCRdb has only the in-frame clones, and not every one. This table holds 540,000 or so clones, 75% to 85% found once. These sequences were also reported in another study, on human thymus T cells.

Sample: thymocytes. Every receptor here comes from a boy under three years old with a congenital heart defect. CDR3s include the opening cysteine and the closing phenylalanine or tryptophan. A D gene is named only where the DNA matches it firmly. Clone size appears in some rows only: once, few, many, or a class for an expanded clone.

size: -; D: TRBD2; J: TRBJ2-2; V: TRBV7-9; CDR3: CASSLAGDAGELFF; DNA: TGTGCCAGCAGTCTAGCGGGAGATGCCGGGGAGCTGTTTTTT
size: -; D: TRBD1; J: TRBJ2-1; V: TRBV27; CDR3: CASSLIQGWYEQFF; DNA: TGTGCCAGCAGTTTAATACAGGGGTGGTATGAGCAGTTCTTC
size: -; D: -; J: TRBJ1-4; V: TRBV27; CDR3: CASSLRDTGFNEKLFF; DNA: TGTGCCAGCAGTCTCCGGGACACCGGATTTAATGAAAAACTGTTTTTT
size: -; D: -; J: TRBJ2-7; V: TRBV5-1; CDR3: CASSLREDVSKWDEQYF; DNA: TGCGCCAGCAGCTTAAGGGAGGACGTCAGTAAATGGGACGAGCAGTACTTC
size: few; D: -; J: TRBJ2-3; V: TRBV2; CDR3: CASSEAGERGIGGTDTQYF; DNA: TGTGCCAGCAGTGAAGCGGGTGAAAGGGGTATTGGCGGCACAGATACGCAGTATTTT
size: -; D: -; J: TRBJ1-2; V: TRBV7-9; CDR3: CASSLTKATPSNYGYTF; DNA: TGTGCCAGCAGCTTAACTAAGGCCACACCAAGCAACTATGGCTACACCTTC
size: -; D: TRBD2; J: TRBJ2-1; V: TRBV5-6; CDR3: CASTTSGRAGYNEQFF; DNA: TGTGCCAGCACGACTAGCGGGAGGGCCGGTTACAATGAGCAGTTCTTC
size: -; D: TRBD1; J: TRBJ1-3; V: TRBV4-3; CDR3: CASSQGSPTGGFRGRNTIYF; DNA: TGCGCCAGCAGCCAAGGGTCGCCGACAGGGGGCTTCAGGGGGAGAAACACCATATATTTT
size: -; D: -; J: TRBJ2-7; V: TRBV12-1; CDR3: CASSPDVPGLAVSLSYEQYF; DNA: TGTGCCAGCAGCCCGGACGTCCCGGGACTAGCGGTATCCCTCTCCTACGAGCAGTACTTC
size: -; D: -; J: TRBJ1-4; V: TRBV29-1; CDR3: CSAQGSWNEKLFF; DNA: TGCAGCGCTCAGGGTTCATGGAATGAAAAACTGTTTTTT
size: -; D: TRBD2; J: TRBJ2-1; V: TRBV19; CDR3: CASSAKLALVEQFF; DNA: TGTGCCAGTAGTGCGAAACTAGCGCTAGTTGAGCAGTTCTTC
size: -; D: TRBD1; J: TRBJ2-1; V: TRBV11-3; CDR3: CASSLRDRDGSSYNEQFF; DNA: TGTGCCAGCAGCCTCCGGGACAGGGACGGGAGCTCCTACAATGAGCAGTTCTTC